The T cell receptor beta chain under discussion was sequenced for a study of metastatic and nonmetastatic thyroid tumors. Patients had received no treatment of any kind before thyroid surgery. V was cut by 8 bases and J by 6 bases, with 25 bases left in between. There are 17 residues in the CDR3. In germline, CDR1 is SNHLY, CDR2 FYNNEI. This clone was seen ten or more times. The antigen remains undetermined. TCRdb re-analyzed the PCR reads using MiXCR. The sample yields about 15,000 clones, roughly a quarter seen once. Regarding the study as a whole: Patients with malignant thyroid tumors reportedly had significantly higher TCR beta diversity than those with benign nodules, in blood and tumor.

The sequenced sample was tumor tissue. The V and J genes are TRBV2 and TRBJ2-2, with a tentative D call TRBD1 (7 bases). This TCR derives from a female donor with papillary thyroid cancer or a benign thyroid nodule (not recorded which). Some clones in this sample may be carry-over from other donors' samples. This CDR3 reads CASSRDSLRPQAGELFF. DNA for the CDR3: TGTGCCAGCTCGCGGGACAGTCTCCGACCCCAGGCCGGGGAGCTGTTTTTT.